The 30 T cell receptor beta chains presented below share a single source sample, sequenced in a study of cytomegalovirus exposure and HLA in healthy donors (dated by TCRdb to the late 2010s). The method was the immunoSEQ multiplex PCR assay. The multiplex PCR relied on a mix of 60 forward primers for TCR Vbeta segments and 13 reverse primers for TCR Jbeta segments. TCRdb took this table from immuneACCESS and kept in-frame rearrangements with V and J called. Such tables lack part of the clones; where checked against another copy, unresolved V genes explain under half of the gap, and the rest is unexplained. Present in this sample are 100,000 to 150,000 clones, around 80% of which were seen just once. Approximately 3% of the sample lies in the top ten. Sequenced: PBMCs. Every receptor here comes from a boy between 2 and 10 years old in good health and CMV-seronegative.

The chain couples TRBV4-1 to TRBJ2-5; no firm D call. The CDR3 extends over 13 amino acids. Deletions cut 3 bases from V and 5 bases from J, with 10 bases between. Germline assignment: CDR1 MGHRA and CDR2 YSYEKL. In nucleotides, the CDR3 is TGCGCCAGCAGCCAGGCCCCCCCGGAGACCCAGTACTTC. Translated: CASSQAPPETQYF.

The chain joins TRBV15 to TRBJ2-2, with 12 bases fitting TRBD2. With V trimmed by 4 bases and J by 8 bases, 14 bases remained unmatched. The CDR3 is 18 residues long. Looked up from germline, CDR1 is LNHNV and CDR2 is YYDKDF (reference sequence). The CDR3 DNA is TGTGCCACCAGCACGAGACTAGCGGGAGATCTTATGGCGGGGGAGCTGTTTTTT. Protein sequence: CATSTRLAGDLMAGELFF.

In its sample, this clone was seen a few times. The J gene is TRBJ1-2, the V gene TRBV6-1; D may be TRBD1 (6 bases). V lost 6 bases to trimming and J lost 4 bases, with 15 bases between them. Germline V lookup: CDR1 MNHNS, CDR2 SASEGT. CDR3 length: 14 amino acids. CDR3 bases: TGTGCCAGCAGGACCACAGGGAATATCTATGGCTACACCTTC. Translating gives CASRTTGNIYGYTF.

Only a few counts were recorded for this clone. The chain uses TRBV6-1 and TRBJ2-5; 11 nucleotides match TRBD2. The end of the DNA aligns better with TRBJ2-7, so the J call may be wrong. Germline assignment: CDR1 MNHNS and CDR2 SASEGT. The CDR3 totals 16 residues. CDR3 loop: CASSEVDGTSGYEQYF. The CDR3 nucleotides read TGTGCCAGCAGTGAAGTAGATGGGACTAGCGGATACGAGCAGTACTTC.

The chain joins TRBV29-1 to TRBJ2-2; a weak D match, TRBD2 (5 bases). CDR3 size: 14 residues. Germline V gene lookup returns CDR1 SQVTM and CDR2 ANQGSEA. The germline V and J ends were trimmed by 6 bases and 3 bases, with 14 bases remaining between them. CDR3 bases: TGCAGCGTGGACTCCCGGAGTGACACCGGGGAGCTGTTTTTT. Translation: CSVDSRSDTGELFF.

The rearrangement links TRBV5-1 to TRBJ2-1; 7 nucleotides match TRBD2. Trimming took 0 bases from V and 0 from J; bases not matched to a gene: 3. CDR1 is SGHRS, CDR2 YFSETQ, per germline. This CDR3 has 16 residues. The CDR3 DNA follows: TGCGCCAGCAGCTTGGTGGCGGGGGACTCCTACAATGAGCAGTTCTTC. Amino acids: CASSLVAGDSYNEQFF.

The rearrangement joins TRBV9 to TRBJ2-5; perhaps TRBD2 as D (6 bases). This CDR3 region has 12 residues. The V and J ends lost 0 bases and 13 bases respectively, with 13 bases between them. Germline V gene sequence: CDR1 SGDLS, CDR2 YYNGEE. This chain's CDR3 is CASSVVRETPYF. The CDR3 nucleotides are TGTGCCAGCAGCGTAGTACGGGAGACGCCGTACTTC.

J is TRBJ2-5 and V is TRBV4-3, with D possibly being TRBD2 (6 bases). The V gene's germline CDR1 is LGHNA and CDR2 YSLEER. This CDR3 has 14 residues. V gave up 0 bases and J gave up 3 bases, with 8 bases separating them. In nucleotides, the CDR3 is TGCGCCAGCAGCCAAGATGCGGGGAAAGAGACCCAGTACTTC. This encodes CASSQDAGKETQYF.

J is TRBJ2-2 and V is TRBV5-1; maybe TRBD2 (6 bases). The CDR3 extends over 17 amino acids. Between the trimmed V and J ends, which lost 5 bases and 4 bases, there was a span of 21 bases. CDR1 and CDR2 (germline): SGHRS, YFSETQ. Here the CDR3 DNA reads TGCGCCAGCAGGGACCTTTTACGGGAGATGGGCACCGGGGAGCTGTTTTTT. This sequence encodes CASRDLLREMGTGELFF.

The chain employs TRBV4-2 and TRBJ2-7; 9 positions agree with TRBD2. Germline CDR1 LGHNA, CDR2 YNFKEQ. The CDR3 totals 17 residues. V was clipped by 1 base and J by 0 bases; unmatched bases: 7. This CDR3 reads CASSQVRNSGGSYEQYF. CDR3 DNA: TGTGCCAGCAGCCAAGTTAGGAATAGCGGGGGCTCCTACGAGCAGTACTTC.

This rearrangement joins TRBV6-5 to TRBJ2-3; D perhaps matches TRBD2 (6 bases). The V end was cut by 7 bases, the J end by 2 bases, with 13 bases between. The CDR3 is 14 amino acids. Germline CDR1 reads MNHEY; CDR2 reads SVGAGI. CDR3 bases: TGTGCCAGCAAACGGGGGTTCATCACAGATACGCAGTATTTT. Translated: CASKRGFITDTQYF.

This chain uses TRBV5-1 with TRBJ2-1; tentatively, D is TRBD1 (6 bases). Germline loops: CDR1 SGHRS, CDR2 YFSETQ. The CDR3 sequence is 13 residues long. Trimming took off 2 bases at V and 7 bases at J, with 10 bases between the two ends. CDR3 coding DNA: TGCGCCAGCAGCTTCGTGGACAGTAATGAGCAGTTCTTC. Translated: CASSFVDSNEQFF.

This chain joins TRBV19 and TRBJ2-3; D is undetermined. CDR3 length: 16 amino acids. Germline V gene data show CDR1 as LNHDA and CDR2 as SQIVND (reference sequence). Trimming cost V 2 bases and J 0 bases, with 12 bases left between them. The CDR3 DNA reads TGTGCCAGTAGTATATGGAGTCAGACTAGCACAGATACGCAGTATTTT. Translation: CASSIWSQTSTDTQYF.

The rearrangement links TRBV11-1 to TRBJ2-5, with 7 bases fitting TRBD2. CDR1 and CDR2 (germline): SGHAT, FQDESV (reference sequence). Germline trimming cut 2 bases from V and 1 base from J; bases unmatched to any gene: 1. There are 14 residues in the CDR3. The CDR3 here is CASSLLAAQETQYF. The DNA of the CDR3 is TGTGCCAGCAGCTTACTAGCGGCCCAAGAGACCCAGTACTTC.

CDR3 amino acids: CAWAERENYGYTF. As DNA, the CDR3 is TGTGCCTGGGCCGAACGGGAAAACTATGGCTACACCTTC. The V and J genes are TRBV30 and TRBJ1-2; D unclear. Between the trimmed V and J ends, which lost 5 bases and 2 bases, there was a span of 12 bases. The CDR3 has 13 amino acids. The germline gives CDR1 GTSNPN, CDR2 SVGIG (reference sequence).

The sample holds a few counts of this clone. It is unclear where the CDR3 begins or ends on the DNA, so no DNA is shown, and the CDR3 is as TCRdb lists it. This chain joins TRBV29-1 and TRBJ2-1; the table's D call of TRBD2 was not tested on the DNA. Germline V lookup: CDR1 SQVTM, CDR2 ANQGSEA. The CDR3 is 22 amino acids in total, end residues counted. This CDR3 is CSGIAYISAAWGETSGDNEQFF.

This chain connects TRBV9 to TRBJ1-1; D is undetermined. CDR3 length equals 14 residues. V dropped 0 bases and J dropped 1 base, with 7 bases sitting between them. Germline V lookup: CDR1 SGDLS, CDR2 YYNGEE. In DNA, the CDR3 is TGTGCCAGCAGCGTAGCTGGCCAGAACACTGAAGCTTTCTTT. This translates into CASSVAGQNTEAFF.

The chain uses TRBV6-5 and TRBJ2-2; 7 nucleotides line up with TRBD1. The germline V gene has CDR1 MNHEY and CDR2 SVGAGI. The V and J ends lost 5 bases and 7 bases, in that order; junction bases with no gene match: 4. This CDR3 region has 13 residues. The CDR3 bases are TGTGCCAGCAGTGGAGGACAGGTCGGGGAGCTGTTTTTT. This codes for CASSGGQVGELFF.

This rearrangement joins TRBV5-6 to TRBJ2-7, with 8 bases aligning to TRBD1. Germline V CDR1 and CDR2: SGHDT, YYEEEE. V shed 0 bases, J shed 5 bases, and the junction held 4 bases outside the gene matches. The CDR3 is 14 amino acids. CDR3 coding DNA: TGTGCCAGCAGCTTGGGGCAGGGGGCGGACGAGCAGTACGTC. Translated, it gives CASSLGQGADEQYV.

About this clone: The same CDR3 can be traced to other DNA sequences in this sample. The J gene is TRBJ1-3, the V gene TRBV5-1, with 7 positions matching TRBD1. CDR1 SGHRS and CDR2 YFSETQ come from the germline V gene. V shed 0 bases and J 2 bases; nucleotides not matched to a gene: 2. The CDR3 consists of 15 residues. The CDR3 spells CASSLGQGTGNTIYF. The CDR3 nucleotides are TGCGCCAGCAGCTTGGGACAGGGAACTGGAAACACCATATATTTT.

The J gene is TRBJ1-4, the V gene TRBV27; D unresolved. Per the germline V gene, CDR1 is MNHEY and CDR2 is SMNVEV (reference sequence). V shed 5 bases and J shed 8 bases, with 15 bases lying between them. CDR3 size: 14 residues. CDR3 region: CASSPAPTPEKLFF. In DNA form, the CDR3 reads TGTGCCAGCAGTCCCGCCCCGACACCGGAAAAACTGTTTTTT.

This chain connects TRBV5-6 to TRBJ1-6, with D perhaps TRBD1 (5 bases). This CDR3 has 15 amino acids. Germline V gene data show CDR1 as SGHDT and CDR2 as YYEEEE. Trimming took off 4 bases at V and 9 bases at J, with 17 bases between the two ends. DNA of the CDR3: TGTGCCAGCAGCCGTGACAGTGCCTTTCCTTCACCCCTCCACTTT. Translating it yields CASSRDSAFPSPLHF.

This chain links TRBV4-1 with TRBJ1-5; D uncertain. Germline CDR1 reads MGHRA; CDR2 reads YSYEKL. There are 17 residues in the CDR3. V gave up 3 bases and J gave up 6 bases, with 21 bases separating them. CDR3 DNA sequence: TGCGCCAGCAGCCAGGGAGTCGGTTCACAGTTTGGTCAGCCCCAGCATTTT. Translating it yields CASSQGVGSQFGQPQHF.

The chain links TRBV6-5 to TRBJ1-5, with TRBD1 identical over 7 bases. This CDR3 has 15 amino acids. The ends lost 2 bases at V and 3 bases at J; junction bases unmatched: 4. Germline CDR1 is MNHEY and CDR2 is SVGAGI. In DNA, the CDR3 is TGTGCCAGCAGTTACGGCACAGGGGCCAATCAGCCCCAGCATTTT. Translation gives CASSYGTGANQPQHF.

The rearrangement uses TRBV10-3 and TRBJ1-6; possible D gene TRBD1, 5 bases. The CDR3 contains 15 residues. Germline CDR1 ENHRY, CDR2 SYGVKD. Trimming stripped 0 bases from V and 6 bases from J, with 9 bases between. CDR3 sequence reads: CAISESGQGNSPLHF. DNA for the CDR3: TGTGCCATCAGTGAGTCGGGCCAGGGTAATTCACCCCTCCACTTT.

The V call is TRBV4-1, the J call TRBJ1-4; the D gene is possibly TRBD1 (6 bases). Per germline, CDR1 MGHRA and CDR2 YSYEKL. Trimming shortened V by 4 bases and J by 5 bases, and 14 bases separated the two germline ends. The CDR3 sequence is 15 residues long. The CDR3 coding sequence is TGCGCCAGCAGCCCTCAGGACAGCTTAAATGAAAAACTGTTTTTT. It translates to CASSPQDSLNEKLFF.

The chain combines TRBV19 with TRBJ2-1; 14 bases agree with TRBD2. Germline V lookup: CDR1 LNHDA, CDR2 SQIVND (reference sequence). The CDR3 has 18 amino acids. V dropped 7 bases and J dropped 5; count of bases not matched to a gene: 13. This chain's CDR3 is CASNRGLAGAKGHNEQFF. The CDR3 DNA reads TGTGCCAGTAATCGGGGACTAGCGGGGGCCAAGGGGCACAATGAGCAGTTCTTC.

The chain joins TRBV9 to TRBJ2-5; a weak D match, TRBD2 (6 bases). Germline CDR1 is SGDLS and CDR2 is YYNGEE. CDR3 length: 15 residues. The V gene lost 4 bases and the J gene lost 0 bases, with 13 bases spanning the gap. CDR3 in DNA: TGTGCCAGCAGCCTACCCGGGACTTACCAAGAGACCCAGTACTTC. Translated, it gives CASSLPGTYQETQYF.

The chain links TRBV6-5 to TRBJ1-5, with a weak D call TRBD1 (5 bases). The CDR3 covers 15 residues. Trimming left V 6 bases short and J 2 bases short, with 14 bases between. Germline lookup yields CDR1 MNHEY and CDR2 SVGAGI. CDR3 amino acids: CASRYRGDGNQPQHF. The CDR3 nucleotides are TGTGCCAGCAGATATAGGGGCGATGGCAATCAGCCCCAGCATTTT.

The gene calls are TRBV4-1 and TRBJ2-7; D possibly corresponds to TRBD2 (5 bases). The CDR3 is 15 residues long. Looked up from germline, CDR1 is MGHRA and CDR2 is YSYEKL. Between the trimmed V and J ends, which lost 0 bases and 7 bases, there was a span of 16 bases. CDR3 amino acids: CASSQDRGAAWEQYF. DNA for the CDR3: TGCGCCAGCAGCCAAGATCGAGGAGCGGCCTGGGAGCAGTACTTC.